This entry describes one TCR beta chain. No antigen is known for it. The data belong to a study of identical twins. TCRdb fed the 5' RACE reads into MiXCR, producing one record per CDR3 protein. The repertoire holds around 570,000 distinct CDR3 sequences, with more than 9% as singletons. The CDR3 totals 11 residues. V lost 5 bases and J 6 bases, leaving 8 bases between the germline ends. Germline V gene data show CDR1 as SGHTA and CDR2 as FQGNSA. Whole-study findings and limits: Twins shared beta out-of-frame sequences in excess, but this excess was weaker.

This same sample was also taken into another study, of yellow fever vaccine responses in identical twins.

Sequencing was performed on PBMCs. This TCR came from a woman between 18 and 30 years old in good health. The chain carries TRBV7-2 and TRBJ2-7; D gene unclear. This chain's CDR3 is CASSPALEQYF. CDR3 sequence (DNA): TGTGCCAGCAGCCCCGCTCTCGAGCAGTACTTC. Complete variable domain (other parts from reference TRBV7-2 and TRBJ2-7): GAGVSQSPSNKVTEKGKDVELRCDPISGHTALYWYRQSLGQGLEFLIYFQGNSAPDKSGLPSDRFSAERTGGSVSTLTIQRTQQEDSAVYLCASSPALEQYFGPGTRLTVT.